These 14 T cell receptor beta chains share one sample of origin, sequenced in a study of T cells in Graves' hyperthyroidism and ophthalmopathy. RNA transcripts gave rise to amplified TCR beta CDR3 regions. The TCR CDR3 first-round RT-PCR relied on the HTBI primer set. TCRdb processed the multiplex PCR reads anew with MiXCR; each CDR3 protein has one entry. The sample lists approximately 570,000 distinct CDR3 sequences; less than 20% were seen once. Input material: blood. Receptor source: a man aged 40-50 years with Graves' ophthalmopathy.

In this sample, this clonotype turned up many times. CDR3 DNA: TGTGCCAGCAGTTCCCCGGGACAGCTCAATCAGCCCCAGCATTTT. Protein: CASSSPGQLNQPQHF. This rearrangement joins TRBV6-1 to TRBJ1-5; 7 bases fit TRBD1. The germline CDR1 and CDR2 sequences are MNHNS and SASEGT. The CDR3 runs 15 residues. With 5 bases clipped from V and 3 bases from J, the junction kept 7 bases outside the gene matches.

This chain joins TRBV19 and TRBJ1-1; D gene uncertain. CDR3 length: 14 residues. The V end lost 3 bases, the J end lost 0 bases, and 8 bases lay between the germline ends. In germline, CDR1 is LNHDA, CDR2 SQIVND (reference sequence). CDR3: CASSIGKMNTEAFF. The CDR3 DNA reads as TGTGCCAGTAGTATCGGGAAAATGAACACTGAAGCTTTCTTT.

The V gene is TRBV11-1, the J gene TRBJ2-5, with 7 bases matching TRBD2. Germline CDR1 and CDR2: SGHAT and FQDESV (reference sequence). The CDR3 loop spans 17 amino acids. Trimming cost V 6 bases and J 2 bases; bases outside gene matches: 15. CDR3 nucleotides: TGTGCCAGCAGGCCACCGCCACCTAGGGAGGGACAAGAGACCCAGTACTTC. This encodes CASRPPPPREGQETQYF.

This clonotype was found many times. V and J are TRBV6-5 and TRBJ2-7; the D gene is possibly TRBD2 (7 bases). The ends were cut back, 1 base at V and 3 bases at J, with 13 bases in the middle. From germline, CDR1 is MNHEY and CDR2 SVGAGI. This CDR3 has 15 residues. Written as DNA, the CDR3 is TGTGCCAGCAGTTACTTCCGGGGGGCGGTCTACGAGCAGTACTTC. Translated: CASSYFRGAVYEQYF.

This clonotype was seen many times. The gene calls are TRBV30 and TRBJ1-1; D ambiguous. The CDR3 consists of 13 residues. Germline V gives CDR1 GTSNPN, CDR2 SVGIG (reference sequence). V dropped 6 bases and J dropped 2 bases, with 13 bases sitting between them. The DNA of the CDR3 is TGTGCCTGTAAACTGGCCAGTAACACTGAAGCTTTCTTT. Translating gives CACKLASNTEAFF.

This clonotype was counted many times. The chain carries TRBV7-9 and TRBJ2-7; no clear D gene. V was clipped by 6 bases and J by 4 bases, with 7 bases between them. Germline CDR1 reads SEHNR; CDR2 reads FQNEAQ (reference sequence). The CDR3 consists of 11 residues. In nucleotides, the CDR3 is TGTGCCAGCAGTTCGATATACGAGCAGTACTTC. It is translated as CASSSIYEQYF. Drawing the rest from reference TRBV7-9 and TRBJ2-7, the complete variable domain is DTGVSQNPRHKITKRGQNVTFRCDPISEHNRLYWYRQTLGQGPEFLTYFQNEAQLEKSRLLSDRFSAERPKGSFSTLEIQRTEQGDSAMYLCASSSIYEQYFGPGTRLTVT.

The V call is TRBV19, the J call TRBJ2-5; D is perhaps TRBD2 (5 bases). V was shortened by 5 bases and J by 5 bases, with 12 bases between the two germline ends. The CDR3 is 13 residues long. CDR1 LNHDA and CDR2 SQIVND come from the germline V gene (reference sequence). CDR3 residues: CASSSRGVETQYF. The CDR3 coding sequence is TGTGCCAGTAGTTCCCGGGGAGTGGAGACCCAGTACTTC.

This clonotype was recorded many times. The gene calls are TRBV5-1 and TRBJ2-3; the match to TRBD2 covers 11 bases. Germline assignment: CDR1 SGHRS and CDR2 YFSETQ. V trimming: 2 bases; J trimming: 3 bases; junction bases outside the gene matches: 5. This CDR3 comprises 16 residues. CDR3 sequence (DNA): TGCGCCAGCAGCTTAAACGGACTAGCGGGTACAGATACGCAGTATTTT. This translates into CASSLNGLAGTDTQYF.

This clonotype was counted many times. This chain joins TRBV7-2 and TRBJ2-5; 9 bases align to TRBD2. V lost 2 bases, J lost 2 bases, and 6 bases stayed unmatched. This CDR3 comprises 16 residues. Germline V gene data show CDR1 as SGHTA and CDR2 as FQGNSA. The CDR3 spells CASSLNQRGAQETQYF. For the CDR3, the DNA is TGTGCCAGCAGCTTAAACCAGCGGGGGGCACAAGAGACCCAGTACTTC. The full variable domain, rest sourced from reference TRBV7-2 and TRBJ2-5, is GAGVSQSPSNKVTEKGKDVELRCDPISGHTALYWYRQSLGQGLEFLIYFQGNSAPDKSGLPSDRFSAERTGGSVSTLTIQRTQQEDSAVYLCASSLNQRGAQETQYFGPGTRLLVL.

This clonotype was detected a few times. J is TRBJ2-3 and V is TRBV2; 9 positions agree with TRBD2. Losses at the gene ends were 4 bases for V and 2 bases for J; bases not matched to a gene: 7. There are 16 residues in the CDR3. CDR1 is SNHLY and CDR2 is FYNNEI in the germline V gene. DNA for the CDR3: TGTGCCAGCAGTGTGAGTCGCGGGAGGGCCACAGATACGCAGTATTTT. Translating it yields CASSVSRGRATDTQYF. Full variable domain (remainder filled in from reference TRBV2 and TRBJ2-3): EPEVTQTPSHQVTQMGQEVILRCVPISNHLYFYWYRQILGQKVEFLVSFYNNEISEKSEIFDDQFSVERPDGSNFTLKIRSTKLEDSAMYFCASSVSRGRATDTQYFGPGTRLTVL.

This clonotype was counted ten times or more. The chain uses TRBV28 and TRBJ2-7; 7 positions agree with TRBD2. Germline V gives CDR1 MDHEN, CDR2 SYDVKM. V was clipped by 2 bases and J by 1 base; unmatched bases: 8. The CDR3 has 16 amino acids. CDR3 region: CASSLGDSGLSYEQYF. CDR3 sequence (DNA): TGTGCCAGCAGTTTAGGGGATAGCGGGCTTTCCTACGAGCAGTACTTC.

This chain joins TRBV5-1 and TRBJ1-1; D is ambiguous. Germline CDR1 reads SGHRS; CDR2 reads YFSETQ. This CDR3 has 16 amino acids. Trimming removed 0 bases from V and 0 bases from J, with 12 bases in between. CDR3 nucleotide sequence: TGCGCCAGCAGCTTGGGGGCCGGGTTTATGAACACTGAAGCTTTCTTT. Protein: CASSLGAGFMNTEAFF.

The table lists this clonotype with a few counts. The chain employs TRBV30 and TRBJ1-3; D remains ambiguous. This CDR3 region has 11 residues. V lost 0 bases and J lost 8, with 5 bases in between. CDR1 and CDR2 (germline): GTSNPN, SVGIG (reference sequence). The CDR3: CAWSVDYTIYF. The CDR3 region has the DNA TGTGCCTGGAGTGTAGACTACACCATATATTTT.

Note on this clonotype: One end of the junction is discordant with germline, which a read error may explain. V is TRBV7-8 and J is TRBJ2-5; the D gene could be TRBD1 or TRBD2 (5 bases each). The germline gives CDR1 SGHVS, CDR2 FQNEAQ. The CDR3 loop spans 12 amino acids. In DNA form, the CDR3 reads TGTGCCAGCAGCCCTAACCGGGACCCATCTAACTTC. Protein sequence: CASSPNRDPSNF.